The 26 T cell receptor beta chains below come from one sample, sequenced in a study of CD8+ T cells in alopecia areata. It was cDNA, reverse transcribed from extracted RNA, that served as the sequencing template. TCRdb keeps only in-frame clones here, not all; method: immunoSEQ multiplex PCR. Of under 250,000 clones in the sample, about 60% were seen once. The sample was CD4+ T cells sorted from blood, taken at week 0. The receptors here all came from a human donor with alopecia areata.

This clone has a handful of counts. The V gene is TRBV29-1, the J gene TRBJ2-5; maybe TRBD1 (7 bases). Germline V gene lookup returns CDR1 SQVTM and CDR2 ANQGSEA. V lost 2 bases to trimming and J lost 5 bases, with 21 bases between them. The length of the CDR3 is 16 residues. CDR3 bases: TGCAGCGTTGAACCCCCCAGAGGGGGCGCGGGGGAGACCCAGTACTTC. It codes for CSVEPPRGGAGETQYF.

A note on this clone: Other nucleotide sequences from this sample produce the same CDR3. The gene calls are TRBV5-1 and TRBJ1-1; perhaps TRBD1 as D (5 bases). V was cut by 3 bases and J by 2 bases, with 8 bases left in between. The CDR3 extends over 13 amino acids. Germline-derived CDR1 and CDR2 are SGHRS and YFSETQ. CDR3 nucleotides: TGCGCCAGCAGCTCGACAGACAACACTGAAGCTTTCTTT. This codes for CASSSTDNTEAFF.

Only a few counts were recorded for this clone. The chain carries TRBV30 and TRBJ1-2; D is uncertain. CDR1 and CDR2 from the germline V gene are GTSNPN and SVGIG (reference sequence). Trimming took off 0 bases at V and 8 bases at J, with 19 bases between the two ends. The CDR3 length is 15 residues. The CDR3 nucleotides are TGTGCCTGGAGTGTACTCATGGATGCGGGCAGGGGCTACACCTTC. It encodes CAWSVLMDAGRGYTF.

The CDR3 DNA sequence: TGCGCCAGCAGCTTTTCAGGGGAGGATGGCTACACCTTC. It specifies CASSFSGEDGYTF. This chain connects TRBV5-1 to TRBJ1-2, with D tentatively TRBD1 (6 bases). V was pared by 2 bases and J by 6 bases, with 11 bases between. Germline V CDR1 and CDR2: SGHRS, YFSETQ. The CDR3 covers 13 residues.

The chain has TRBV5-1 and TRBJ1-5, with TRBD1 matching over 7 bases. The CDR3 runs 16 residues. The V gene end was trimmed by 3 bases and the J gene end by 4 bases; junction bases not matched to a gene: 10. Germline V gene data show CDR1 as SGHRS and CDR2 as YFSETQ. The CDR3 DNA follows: TGCGCCAGCAGCTCGGTTTACAGGGGTGGGAATCAGCCCCAGCATTTT. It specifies CASSSVYRGGNQPQHF.

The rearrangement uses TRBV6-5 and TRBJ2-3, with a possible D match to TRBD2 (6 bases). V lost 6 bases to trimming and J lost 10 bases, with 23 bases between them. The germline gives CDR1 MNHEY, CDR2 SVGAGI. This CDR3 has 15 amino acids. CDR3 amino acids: CASRPGGLTKAAQYF. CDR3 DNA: TGTGCCAGCAGGCCAGGAGGGCTGACTAAGGCTGCGCAGTATTTT.

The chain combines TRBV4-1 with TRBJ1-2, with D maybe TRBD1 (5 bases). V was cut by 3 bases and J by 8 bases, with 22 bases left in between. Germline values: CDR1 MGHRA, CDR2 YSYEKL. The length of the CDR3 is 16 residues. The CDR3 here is CASSHSRARVVGGYTF. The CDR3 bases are TGCGCCAGCAGCCATTCCCGTGCCAGGGTAGTGGGCGGCTACACCTTC.

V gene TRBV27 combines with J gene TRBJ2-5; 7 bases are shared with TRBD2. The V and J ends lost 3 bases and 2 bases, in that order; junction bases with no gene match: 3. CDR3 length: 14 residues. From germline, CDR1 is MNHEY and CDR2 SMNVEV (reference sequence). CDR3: CASSLAGLQETQYF. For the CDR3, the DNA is TGTGCCAGCAGTTTGGCGGGACTACAAGAGACCCAGTACTTC.

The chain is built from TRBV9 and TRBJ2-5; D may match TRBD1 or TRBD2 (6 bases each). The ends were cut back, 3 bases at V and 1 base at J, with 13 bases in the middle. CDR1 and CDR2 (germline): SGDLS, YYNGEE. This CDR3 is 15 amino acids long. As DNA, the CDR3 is TGTGCCAGCAGCGAAGGGGGACTCCCCCAAGAGACCCAGTACTTC. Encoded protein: CASSEGGLPQETQYF.

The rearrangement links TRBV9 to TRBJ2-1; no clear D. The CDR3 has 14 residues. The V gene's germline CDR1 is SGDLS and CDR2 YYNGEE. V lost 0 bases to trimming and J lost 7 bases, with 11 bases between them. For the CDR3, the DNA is TGTGCCAGCAGCGTAGTGGCCAACGGGAATGAGCAGTTCTTC. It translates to CASSVVANGNEQFF.

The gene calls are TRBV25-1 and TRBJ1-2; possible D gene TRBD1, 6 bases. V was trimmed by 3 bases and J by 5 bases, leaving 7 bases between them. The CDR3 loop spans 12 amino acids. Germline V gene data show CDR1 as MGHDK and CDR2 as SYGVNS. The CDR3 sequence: CASSDQGYGYTF. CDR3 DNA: TGTGCCAGCAGTGACCAGGGGTATGGCTACACCTTC.

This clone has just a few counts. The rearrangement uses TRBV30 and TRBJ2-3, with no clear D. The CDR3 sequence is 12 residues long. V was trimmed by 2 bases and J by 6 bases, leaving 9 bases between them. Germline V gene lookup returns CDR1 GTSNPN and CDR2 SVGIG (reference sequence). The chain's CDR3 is CAWSSLSDTQYF. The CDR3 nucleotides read TGTGCCTGGAGTTCCCTTTCGGATACGCAGTATTTT.

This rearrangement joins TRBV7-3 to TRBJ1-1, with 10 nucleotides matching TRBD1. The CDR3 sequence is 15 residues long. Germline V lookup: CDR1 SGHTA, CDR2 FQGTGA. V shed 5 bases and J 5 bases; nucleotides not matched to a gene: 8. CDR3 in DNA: TGTGCCAGCAGCCCCGATCGGGACAGGGGTACTGAAGCTTTCTTT. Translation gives CASSPDRDRGTEAFF.

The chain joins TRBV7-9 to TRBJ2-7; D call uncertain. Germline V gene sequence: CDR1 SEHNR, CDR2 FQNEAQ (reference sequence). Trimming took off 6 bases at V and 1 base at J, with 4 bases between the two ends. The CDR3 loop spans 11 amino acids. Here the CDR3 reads CASSRSYEQYF. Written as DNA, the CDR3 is TGTGCCAGCAGTCGGTCCTACGAGCAGTACTTC.

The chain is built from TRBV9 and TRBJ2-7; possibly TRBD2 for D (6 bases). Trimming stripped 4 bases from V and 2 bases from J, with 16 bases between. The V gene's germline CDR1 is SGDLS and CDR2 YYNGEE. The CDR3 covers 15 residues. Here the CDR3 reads CASSPAPSSAYEQYF. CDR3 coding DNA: TGTGCCAGCAGCCCAGCTCCGTCTAGCGCCTACGAGCAGTACTTC.

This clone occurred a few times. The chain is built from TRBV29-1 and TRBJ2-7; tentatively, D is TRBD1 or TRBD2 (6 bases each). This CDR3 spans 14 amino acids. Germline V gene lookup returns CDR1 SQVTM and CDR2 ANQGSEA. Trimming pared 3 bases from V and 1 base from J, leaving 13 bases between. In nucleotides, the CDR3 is TGCAGCGTTGATGGGGGGCCAGAGTCCTACGAGCAGTACTTC. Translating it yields CSVDGGPESYEQYF.

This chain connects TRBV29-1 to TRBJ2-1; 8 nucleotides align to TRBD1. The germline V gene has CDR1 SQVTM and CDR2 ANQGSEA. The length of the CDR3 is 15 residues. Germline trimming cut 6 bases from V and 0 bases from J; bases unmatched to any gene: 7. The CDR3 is CSVLSGTGSYNEQFF. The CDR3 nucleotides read TGCAGCGTCCTCTCCGGGACAGGCTCCTACAATGAGCAGTTCTTC.

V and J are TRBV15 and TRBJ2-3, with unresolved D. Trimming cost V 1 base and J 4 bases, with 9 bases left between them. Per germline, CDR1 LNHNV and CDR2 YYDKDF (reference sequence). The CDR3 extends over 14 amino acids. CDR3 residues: CATSRGNVADTQYF. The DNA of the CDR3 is TGTGCCACCAGCAGAGGTAACGTGGCAGATACGCAGTATTTT.

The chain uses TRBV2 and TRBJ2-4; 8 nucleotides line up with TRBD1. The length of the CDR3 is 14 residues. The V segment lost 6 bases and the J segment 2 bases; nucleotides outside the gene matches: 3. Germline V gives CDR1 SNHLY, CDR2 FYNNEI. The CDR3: CASRRTGSKNIQYF. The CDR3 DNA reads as TGTGCCAGCAGGAGGACAGGGTCCAAAAACATTCAGTACTTC.

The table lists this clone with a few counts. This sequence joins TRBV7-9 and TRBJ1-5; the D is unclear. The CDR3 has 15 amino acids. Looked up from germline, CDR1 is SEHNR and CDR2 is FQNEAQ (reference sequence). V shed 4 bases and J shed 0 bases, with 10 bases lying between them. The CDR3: CASSSTGYSNQPQHF. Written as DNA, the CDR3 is TGTGCCAGCAGCTCCACGGGCTATAGCAATCAGCCCCAGCATTTT.

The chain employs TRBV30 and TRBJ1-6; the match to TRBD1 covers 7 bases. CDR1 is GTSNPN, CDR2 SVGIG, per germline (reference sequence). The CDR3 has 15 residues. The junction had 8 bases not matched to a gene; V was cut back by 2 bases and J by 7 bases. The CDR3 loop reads CAWSKTGTANSPLHF. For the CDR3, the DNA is TGTGCCTGGAGTAAGACAGGGACTGCAAATTCACCCCTCCACTTT.

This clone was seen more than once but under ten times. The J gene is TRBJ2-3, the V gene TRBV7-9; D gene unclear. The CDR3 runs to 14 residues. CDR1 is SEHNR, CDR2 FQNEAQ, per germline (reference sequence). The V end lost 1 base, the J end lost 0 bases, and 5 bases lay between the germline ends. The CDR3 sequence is CASSLDLSTDTQYF. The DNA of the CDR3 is TGTGCCAGCAGCTTAGATCTGAGCACAGATACGCAGTATTTT.

CDR3 DNA: TGTGCCAGCAGCAGGACGCTTAGCACAGATACGCAGTATTTT. This sequence encodes CASSRTLSTDTQYF. The chain carries TRBV6-5 and TRBJ2-3; D ambiguous. Germline-derived CDR1 and CDR2 are MNHEY and SVGAGI. Trimming pared 6 bases from V and 0 bases from J, leaving 10 bases between. The CDR3 length is 14 residues.

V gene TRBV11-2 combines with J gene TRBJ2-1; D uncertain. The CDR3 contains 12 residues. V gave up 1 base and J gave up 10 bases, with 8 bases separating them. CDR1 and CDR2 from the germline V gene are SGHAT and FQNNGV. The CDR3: CASSLATREQFF. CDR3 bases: TGTGCCAGCAGCTTAGCAACTCGCGAGCAGTTCTTC. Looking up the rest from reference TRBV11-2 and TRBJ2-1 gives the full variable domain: EAGVAQSPRYKIIEKRQSVAFWCNPISGHATLYWYQQILGQGPKLLIQFQNNGVVDDSQLPKDRFSAERLKGVDSTLKIQPAKLEDSAVYLCASSLATREQFFGPGTRLTVL.

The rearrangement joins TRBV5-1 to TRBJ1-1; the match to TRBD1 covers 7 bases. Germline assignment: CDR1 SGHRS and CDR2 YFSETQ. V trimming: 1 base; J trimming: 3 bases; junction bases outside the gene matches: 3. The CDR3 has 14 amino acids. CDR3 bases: TGCGCCAGCAGCTTGAACAGGGGAGACACTGAAGCTTTCTTT. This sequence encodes CASSLNRGDTEAFF.

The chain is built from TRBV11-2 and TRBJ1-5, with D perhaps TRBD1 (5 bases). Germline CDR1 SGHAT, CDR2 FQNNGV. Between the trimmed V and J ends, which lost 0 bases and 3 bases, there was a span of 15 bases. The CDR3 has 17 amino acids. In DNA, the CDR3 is TGTGCCAGCAGCTTAGACAGGGCCTCGAGCCACAATCAGCCCCAGCATTTT. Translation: CASSLDRASSHNQPQHF.